This T cell receptor beta chain is drawn from a study of blood T cell repertoires in COVID-19. About the study: The United States, Italy and Spain supplied acute and convalescent COVID-19 samples. Sources were T cells, B-cell-depleted T cells, or PBMCs; the material itself was cDNA or gDNA.

Trimming cost V 2 bases and J 6 bases, with 12 bases left between them. The CDR3 length is 14 residues. The V gene's germline CDR1 is SGHTA and CDR2 FQGNSA. Per the study methods: Reference gene primer amplification yielded estimated nucleated cell counts. Repertoires were generated with immunoSEQ multiplex PCR, while TCRdb's copy carries only in-frame clones and drops some. That table furnishes V, J and clone size, whereas the DNA furnished D and trimming. Here the sample spans under 300,000 clones, roughly 85% being singletons. The gene calls are TRBV7-2 and TRBJ2-3; D is unclear. The material sequenced was peripheral blood. The receptor was derived from a woman in her 30s with active or convalescent COVID-19. In DNA, the CDR3 is TGTGCCAGCAGCTTAAGAGCGCTCGATGATACGCAGTATTTT. It is translated as CASSLRALDDTQYF.